This TCR beta chain was profiled in a study of identical twins. Germline-derived CDR1 and CDR2 are LGHDT and YNNKEL (reference sequence). V was clipped by 5 bases and J by 4 bases, with 10 bases between them. The CDR3 consists of 13 residues. TCRdb called the 5' RACE reads again in MiXCR, with one record for every CDR3 protein. Among approximately 1.8 million distinct CDR3 sequences listed, around 33% were seen once. The chain carries TRBV3-1 and TRBJ2-3, with unresolved D. Sequencing was performed on cord blood. The sequence was obtained from a newborn girl in good health. This CDR3 reads CASSNSGSDTQYF. The CDR3 bases are TGTGCCAGCAGCAACTCCGGCTCAGATACGCAGTATTTT.